This is a list of T cell receptor beta chains from one sample in a study of T cell responses to AZD1222 COVID-19 vaccine. Profiling relied on immunoSEQ multiplex PCR, and the TCRdb table lists in-frame clones only, not all of them. The data show some 130,000 clones, with 87% seen just once and over 1.2% held by the top ten. The material was peripheral blood, obtained on day 0 of AZD1222 vaccination. These receptors originate from an adult in good health. The CDR3 runs from the conserved cysteine through the conserved F or W. The order of the fields is V gene, J gene, CDR3 protein.

v_call: TRBV7-9; j_call: TRBJ1-1; cdr3_aa: CASSLAWGTAEAFF
v_call: TRBV15; j_call: TRBJ1-2; cdr3_aa: CATSRDLGADPYGYTF
v_call: TRBV12-3/TRBV12-4; j_call: TRBJ1-1; cdr3_aa: CASSFGGHTEAFF
v_call: TRBV12-3/TRBV12-4; j_call: TRBJ2-3; cdr3_aa: CASSFADTQYF
v_call: TRBV7-9; j_call: TRBJ2-7; cdr3_aa: CASSLVRDEQYF
v_call: TRBV28; j_call: TRBJ2-7; cdr3_aa: CASGFSYSGASYEQYF
v_call: TRBV12-3/TRBV12-4; j_call: TRBJ1-1; cdr3_aa: CASSPDQVGAFF
v_call: TRBV11-2; j_call: TRBJ2-2; cdr3_aa: CASNAGAPNTGELFF
v_call: TRBV7-3; j_call: TRBJ2-7; cdr3_aa: CASSLKPASGGEQYF
v_call: TRBV9; j_call: TRBJ2-7; cdr3_aa: CASSSPDGYEQYF
v_call: TRBV12-5; j_call: TRBJ1-2; cdr3_aa: CASGQGTGRGGGYTF
v_call: TRBV28; j_call: TRBJ1-5; cdr3_aa: CASTEFSGHSRSNQPQHF
v_call: TRBV28; j_call: TRBJ1-5; cdr3_aa: CASSIPGPRAYQPQHF
v_call: TRBV4-1; j_call: TRBJ1-2; cdr3_aa: CASSQAPGGRGYTF
v_call: TRBV3-1/TRBV3-2; j_call: TRBJ2-7; cdr3_aa: CASSQTGLAGGLHSYEQYF
v_call: TRBV28; j_call: TRBJ1-1; cdr3_aa: CASKPGQVPWETEAFF
v_call: TRBV5-6; j_call: TRBJ2-5; cdr3_aa: CASGTVQETQYF
v_call: TRBV9; j_call: TRBJ2-6; cdr3_aa: CASSGTGAGSGANVLTF
v_call: TRBV6-5; j_call: TRBJ1-6; cdr3_aa: CASSYYRLNSPLHF
v_call: TRBV18; j_call: TRBJ1-1; cdr3_aa: CASSRSNTEAFF
v_call: TRBV19; j_call: TRBJ1-1; cdr3_aa: CASSTYSAGSTEAFF
v_call: TRBV5-1; j_call: TRBJ2-5; cdr3_aa: CASSLTSGEVETQYF
v_call: TRBV18; j_call: TRBJ1-6; cdr3_aa: CASSPRDRGISNSPLHF
v_call: TRBV29-1; j_call: TRBJ2-5; cdr3_aa: CSAYPGGEETQYF
v_call: TRBV5-1; j_call: TRBJ2-3; cdr3_aa: CASSLVSGADTQYF
v_call: TRBV7-9; j_call: TRBJ2-7; cdr3_aa: CASSRGSSYEQYF
v_call: TRBV30; j_call: TRBJ2-6; cdr3_aa: CAWTGGISGANVLTF
v_call: TRBV2; j_call: TRBJ1-1; cdr3_aa: CASKGGQTNTEAFF
v_call: TRBV2; j_call: TRBJ2-3; cdr3_aa: CASSQGKDTQYF
v_call: TRBV6-1; j_call: TRBJ2-7; cdr3_aa: CASSEPGTGAQEQYF
v_call: TRBV5-5; j_call: TRBJ2-7; cdr3_aa: CASGRDRGSYEQYF
v_call: TRBV6-2/TRBV6-3; j_call: TRBJ2-1; cdr3_aa: CASSGLAVDNEQFF
v_call: TRBV9; j_call: TRBJ2-3; cdr3_aa: CASSVGVGVSTDTQYF
v_call: TRBV7-9; j_call: TRBJ1-1; cdr3_aa: CASSLGDSPTEAFF
v_call: TRBV10-3; j_call: TRBJ2-1; cdr3_aa: CAISGPKVGEINEQFF
v_call: TRBV7-9; j_call: TRBJ1-2; cdr3_aa: CASKQDGTIYYGYTF
v_call: TRBV19; j_call: TRBJ1-6; cdr3_aa: CASKQGYNSPLHF
v_call: TRBV3-1/TRBV3-2; j_call: TRBJ1-2; cdr3_aa: CASSQEISPGGYTF
v_call: TRBV5-6; j_call: TRBJ1-4; cdr3_aa: CASSGTATNEKLFF
v_call: TRBV24-1; j_call: TRBJ1-1; cdr3_aa: CATSIPRENTEAFF
v_call: TRBV18; j_call: TRBJ1-1; cdr3_aa: CASSPGENTEAFF
v_call: TRBV11-2; j_call: TRBJ1-2; cdr3_aa: CASSLGRGGKINYGYTF
v_call: TRBV9; j_call: TRBJ2-1; cdr3_aa: CASSPGEGLYNEQFF